A single sample gave rise to the 18 T cell receptor beta chains below, sequenced in a study of CD8+ T cells in alopecia areata (dated by TCRdb to 2016 to 2019). Explained via the paper, the treatment or condition label denotes: oral pan-JAK inhibitor, 5-10 mg twice daily. The receptor library was made with the immunoSEQ multiplex PCR assay. To provide template for TCR sequencing, every sample had RNA extracted and reverse transcribed into cDNA. In TCRdb, the immuneACCESS table is reduced to in-frame sequences with V and J assigned. These tables do not hold every clone; where another copy was compared, an unresolved V gene accounts for under half, and the others remain unexplained. Within this sample are about 270,000 clones, with around three fifths of them counted one time only. 0.93% of the sample belongs to the ten largest clones. The input for sequencing was CD4+ T cells sorted from blood, taken between weeks 51 and 52, from a patient treated with tofacitinib. These receptors were collected from a human donor with alopecia areata.

V is TRBV27 and J is TRBJ1-5; D is ambiguous. The CDR3 runs 11 residues. The V and J ends lost 8 bases and 8 bases respectively, with 10 bases between them. The germline CDR1 and CDR2 sequences are MNHEY and SMNVEV (reference sequence). This CDR3 reads CASGLGEPQHF. The CDR3 region has the DNA TGTGCCAGCGGGCTCGGGGAGCCCCAGCATTTT.

The rearrangement uses TRBV5-1 and TRBJ2-1; the D is unclear. V lost 5 bases, J lost 8 bases, and 11 bases lay in between. This CDR3 comprises 12 residues. Germline CDR1 SGHRS, CDR2 YFSETQ. CDR3 sequence: CASSSMVYEQFF. DNA of the CDR3: TGCGCCAGCAGTTCTATGGTGTATGAGCAGTTCTTC.

The J gene is TRBJ2-5, the V gene TRBV5-4, with D unresolved. V gave up 4 bases and J gave up 5 bases, with 12 bases separating them. Germline CDR1 reads SGHNT; CDR2 reads YYREEE (reference sequence). This CDR3 has 13 amino acids. The CDR3 DNA is TGTGCCAGCAGCCTGGGGATCGGGGAGACCCAGTACTTC. It specifies CASSLGIGETQYF. Full variable domain (remainder filled in from reference TRBV5-4 and TRBJ2-5): ETGVTQSPTHLIKTRGQQVTLRCSSQSGHNTVSWYQQALGQGPQFIFQYYREEENGRGNFPPRFSGLQFPNYSSELNVNALELDDSALYLCASSLGIGETQYFGPGTRLLVL.

V is TRBV11-2 and J is TRBJ2-1; D not resolved. Looked up from germline, CDR1 is SGHAT and CDR2 is FQNNGV. Trimming cost V 6 bases and J 1 base, with 4 bases left between them. CDR3 length: 12 residues. The CDR3 region is CASRGSYNEQFF. CDR3 in DNA: TGTGCCAGCAGAGGGTCCTACAATGAGCAGTTCTTC.

This chain links TRBV27 with TRBJ1-2; 7 nucleotides match TRBD1. The CDR3 loop spans 14 amino acids. J was trimmed by 7 bases and V by 0 bases; bases with no gene match: 5. Germline V lookup: CDR1 MNHEY, CDR2 SMNVEV (reference sequence). The DNA of the CDR3 is TGTGCCAGCAGTTTATCCGACAGGGTGGGTGGCTACACCTTC. As protein: CASSLSDRVGGYTF.

This clone was seen only once. The gene calls are TRBV29-1 and TRBJ1-5; 7 nucleotides align to TRBD1. With V trimmed by 2 bases and J by 2 bases, 3 bases remained unmatched. The CDR3 has 14 residues. In germline, CDR1 is SQVTM, CDR2 ANQGSEA. CDR3 in amino acids: CSVELGGGNQPQHF. Written as DNA, the CDR3 is TGCAGCGTTGAACTAGGGGGCGGCAATCAGCCCCAGCATTTT.

The V and J genes are TRBV7-9 and TRBJ2-7; 7 bases are a match to TRBD1. The germline V gene encodes CDR1 SEHNR and CDR2 FQNEAQ (reference sequence). V dropped 5 bases and J dropped 6; count of bases not matched to a gene: 13. There are 15 residues in the CDR3. The CDR3 sequence is CASSDGQALTPEQYF. The CDR3 DNA sequence: TGTGCCAGCAGCGATGGACAGGCTTTGACGCCCGAGCAGTACTTC.

This clone was counted a few times. The chain couples TRBV7-2 to TRBJ1-1; 8 bases match TRBD1. In germline, CDR1 is SGHTA, CDR2 FQGNSA. This CDR3 is 15 amino acids long. V lost 5 bases, J lost 4 bases, and 9 bases stayed unmatched. DNA for the CDR3: TGTGCCAGCAGCAAAGGGACAGGAGGGAGCACTGAAGCTTTCTTT. Amino acid sequence: CASSKGTGGSTEAFF.

V usage is TRBV4-1 and J usage is TRBJ2-1; 9 bases align to TRBD1. Germline assignment: CDR1 MGHRA and CDR2 YSYEKL. This CDR3 has 17 amino acids. The V and J ends lost 3 bases and 9 bases, in that order; junction bases with no gene match: 15. CDR3 bases: TGCGCCAGCAGCCATGGCCGGGACAGGGCACGGCGTCTTGAGCAGTTCTTC. Translation: CASSHGRDRARRLEQFF.

The chain joins TRBV27 to TRBJ1-5; D ambiguous. Trimming pared 6 bases from V and 4 bases from J, leaving 7 bases between. Germline lookup yields CDR1 MNHEY and CDR2 SMNVEV (reference sequence). The CDR3 covers 12 residues. CDR3 in amino acids: CASSHENQPQHF. The DNA for the CDR3 is TGTGCCAGCAGCCACGAGAATCAGCCCCAGCATTTT.

This clone was counted only a few times. V gene TRBV5-1 combines with J gene TRBJ1-2, with TRBD1 matching over 7 bases. Losses at the gene ends were 7 bases for V and 8 bases for J; bases not matched to a gene: 17. The CDR3 has 15 amino acids. The germline CDR1 and CDR2 sequences are SGHRS and YFSETQ. As DNA, the CDR3 is TGCGCCAGCTCGGTGAATCCCTCGAACAGGGGCGGCTACACCTTC. Translated, it gives CASSVNPSNRGGYTF.

This CDR3 is CASSLEGQGRFEAFF. The CDR3, as DNA: TGCGCCAGCAGCTTGGAGGGGCAAGGGAGGTTCGAAGCTTTCTTT. V and J are TRBV5-1 and TRBJ1-1; perhaps TRBD1 as D (5 bases). This CDR3 spans 15 amino acids. The germline CDR1 and CDR2 sequences are SGHRS and YFSETQ. V lost 0 bases and J 8 bases, leaving 17 bases between the germline ends.

DNA for the CDR3: TGCGCCAGCAGCTTGGAGCGGGGGGGCACAGATACGCAGTATTTT. This encodes CASSLERGGTDTQYF. J is TRBJ2-3 and V is TRBV5-1; 9 positions match TRBD2. With 0 bases clipped from V and 1 base from J, the junction kept 0 bases outside the gene matches. Germline assignment: CDR1 SGHRS and CDR2 YFSETQ. This CDR3 has 15 amino acids.

The chain couples TRBV6-5 to TRBJ2-1, with a possible D match to TRBD2 (5 bases). Per the germline V gene, CDR1 is MNHEY and CDR2 is SVGAGI. The V gene lost 7 bases and the J gene lost 9 bases, with 16 bases spanning the gap. The CDR3 sequence is 13 residues long. The CDR3 protein is CASTMGVGGEQFF. The CDR3 DNA follows: TGTGCCAGCACTATGGGAGTCGGTGGTGAGCAGTTCTTC.

The chain couples TRBV30 to TRBJ1-5; D not certain. Germline CDR1 reads GTSNPN; CDR2 reads SVGIG (reference sequence). This CDR3 is 15 amino acids long. V dropped 2 bases and J dropped 3 bases, with 14 bases sitting between them. DNA for the CDR3: TGTGCCTGGAGTTTCTCCGGGATCTACAATCAGCCCCAGCATTTT. Protein sequence: CAWSFSGIYNQPQHF.

This clone was seen more than once but under ten times. V and J are TRBV25-1 and TRBJ1-6; 9 bases map to TRBD1. V lost 8 bases, J lost 10 bases, and 9 bases stayed unmatched. This CDR3 region has 14 residues. CDR1 is MGHDK, CDR2 SYGVNS, per germline. This CDR3 is CASGIGTGGSPLHF. In DNA form, the CDR3 reads TGTGCCAGCGGTATAGGAACAGGGGGCTCACCCCTCCACTTT.

The chain carries TRBV27 and TRBJ2-6; D is unresolved. In germline, CDR1 is MNHEY, CDR2 SMNVEV (reference sequence). V was trimmed by 3 bases and J by 6 bases, leaving 9 bases between them. This CDR3 is 14 amino acids long. CDR3 sequence (DNA): TGTGCCAGCAGTTTTCGGCAGCCGGCCAACGTCCTGACTTTC. Translated: CASSFRQPANVLTF.

The chain uses TRBV28 and TRBJ1-4; D is unclear. CDR1 and CDR2 from the germline V gene are MDHEN and SYDVKM. The CDR3 consists of 13 residues. Between the trimmed V and J ends, which lost 3 bases and 6 bases, there was a span of 8 bases. This chain's CDR3 is CASSLGADEKLFF. Here the CDR3 DNA reads TGTGCCAGCAGTTTGGGCGCAGATGAAAAACTGTTTTTT.